One sample yielded the 29 T cell receptor beta chains listed below, sequenced in a study of blood T cell repertoires in COVID-19. Only in-frame clones appear in the TCRdb table, and some are missing; sequencing was by immunoSEQ multiplex PCR. The table includes about 50,000 clones, more than 80% detected once. The source material was peripheral blood. These receptor sequences come from a man aged 40-50 years with acute or convalescent COVID-19.

CDR3 bases: TGTGCCAGCAGTATGGGGCCGACTTTGAACACTGAAGCTTTCTTT. Amino acids: CASSMGPTLNTEAFF. The chain carries TRBV6-5 and TRBJ1-1, with D possibly being TRBD1 (5 bases). Germline CDR1 and CDR2: MNHEY and SVGAGI. V shed 5 bases and J shed 0 bases, with 13 bases lying between them. The CDR3 runs to 15 residues.

The chain recombines TRBV10-3 with TRBJ2-7, with TRBD2 matching over 9 bases. V shed 0 bases, J shed 5 bases, and the junction held 8 bases outside the gene matches. Germline V lookup: CDR1 ENHRY, CDR2 SYGVKD. The CDR3 is 16 residues long. CDR3 bases: TGTGCCATCAGTGAGTCGGCTAGCGGGGTCCTTAACGAGCAGTACTTC. Translating gives CAISESASGVLNEQYF.

CDR3 bases: TGTGCCACCAAGGGCGGGGGGAACACCGGGGAGCTGTTTTTT. Translated, it gives CATKGGGNTGELFF. The V gene is TRBV19, the J gene TRBJ2-2; 7 nucleotides line up with TRBD2. This CDR3 region has 14 residues. V was pared by 10 bases and J by 1 base, with 6 bases of the junction left unmatched. Germline V gene sequence: CDR1 LNHDA, CDR2 SQIVND (reference sequence).

The genes are TRBV5-5 and TRBJ1-1, with D uncertain. V was pared by 6 bases and J by 0 bases, with 6 bases between. CDR1 is SGHKS and CDR2 is YYEKEE in the germline V gene (reference sequence). The CDR3 totals 12 residues. CDR3 sequence: CASKRMNTEAFF. DNA for the CDR3: TGTGCCAGCAAGCGCATGAACACTGAAGCTTTCTTT.

This clone came up once. In DNA, the CDR3 is TGTGCCTGTGAGGGACTAGGGAACACCGGGGAGCTGTTTTTT. This sequence encodes CACEGLGNTGELFF. J is TRBJ2-2 and V is TRBV30, with TRBD2 matching over 8 bases. V trimming: 6 bases; J trimming: 1 base; junction bases outside the gene matches: 4. Germline loops: CDR1 GTSNPN, CDR2 SVGIG (reference sequence). This CDR3 is 14 amino acids long.

The chain employs TRBV3-1 (or the pseudogene TRBV3-2) and TRBJ2-1; D unclear. The germline V and J ends were trimmed by 1 base and 4 bases, with 8 bases remaining between them. The CDR3 is 14 residues long. Germline lookup yields CDR1 LGHDT and CDR2 YNNKEL (reference sequence). The CDR3 DNA reads as TGTGCCAGCAGCCAAGGAATCGGTTACAATGAGCAGTTCTTC. Amino acid sequence: CASSQGIGYNEQFF.

For this clone: In this CDR3 the conserved last residue, phenylalanine or tryptophan, is missing, so a read error is likely. The limits of the CDR3 on the DNA are not certain, so only TCRdb's listed CDR3 is given. This chain uses TRBV21-1 with TRBJ1-2. TRBV21-1 is designated a pseudogene. The CDR3 length is 8 residues, termini included. The CDR3 region is CARGRRGL.

The V and J genes are TRBV5-1 and TRBJ1-1; the D gene is possibly TRBD1 (5 bases). This CDR3 is built from 13 residues. The germline CDR1 and CDR2 sequences are SGHRS and YFSETQ. V gave up 7 bases and J gave up 4 bases, with 14 bases separating them. CDR3 DNA sequence: TGCGCCAGCTTCGGGGGGGTCGGCACTGAAGCTTTCTTT. Translated, it gives CASFGGVGTEAFF.

The chain uses TRBV5-6 and TRBJ1-2, with TRBD1 matching over 12 bases. CDR1 SGHDT and CDR2 YYEEEE come from the germline V gene. CDR3 length equals 16 residues. The junction had 6 bases not matched to a gene; V was cut back by 2 bases and J by 4 bases. CDR3 protein: CASSLGGTGGTYGYTF. CDR3 in DNA: TGTGCCAGCAGCTTAGGCGGGACAGGGGGCACCTATGGCTACACCTTC.

The J gene is TRBJ1-2, the V gene TRBV28; 7 nucleotides match TRBD1. From germline, CDR1 is MDHEN and CDR2 SYDVKM. V shed 5 bases, J shed 4 bases, and the junction held 4 bases outside the gene matches. CDR3 length: 13 residues. In nucleotides, the CDR3 is TGTGCCAGCAGTCGAAGGGGGCTCTATGGCTACACCTTC. As protein: CASSRRGLYGYTF.

The J gene is TRBJ1-4, the V gene TRBV5-1, with unresolved D. The germline V and J ends were trimmed by 4 bases and 0 bases, with 7 bases remaining between them. Germline-derived CDR1 and CDR2 are SGHRS and YFSETQ. The CDR3 consists of 14 residues. The CDR3 nucleotides read TGCGCCAGCAGCCGGGAGACAACTAATGAAAAACTGTTTTTT. Translating it yields CASSRETTNEKLFF.

Turning to this clone: Other DNA sequences in the same sample also yield this CDR3. The CDR3 DNA follows: TGTGCCAGCAGCTTGGCAGGGTCGGGTTCACCCCTCCACTTT. Its protein is CASSLAGSGSPLHF. The chain links TRBV5-4 to TRBJ1-6; weak D call: TRBD1 (5 bases). Between the trimmed V and J ends, which lost 0 bases and 9 bases, there was a span of 10 bases. Germline V gene lookup returns CDR1 SGHNT and CDR2 YYREEE (reference sequence). The CDR3 has 14 amino acids.

This chain uses TRBV6-5 with TRBJ1-1; possible D gene TRBD1, 5 bases. The CDR3 sequence is 15 residues long. Germline assignment: CDR1 MNHEY and CDR2 SVGAGI. Trimming removed 6 bases at V and 4 bases at J, with 18 bases between. CDR3 coding DNA: TGTGCCAGCAGCGTGCCAGGGAGGTATGGCACTGAAGCTTTCTTT. Translating it yields CASSVPGRYGTEAFF.

The chain recombines TRBV7-2 with TRBJ2-2, with unresolved D. Per the germline V gene, CDR1 is SGHTA and CDR2 is FQGNSA. The CDR3 spans 14 residues. Trimming took 3 bases from V and 3 from J, leaving 8 bases between them. CDR3 loop: CASSLADYTGELFF. The DNA of the CDR3 is TGTGCCAGCAGCTTGGCAGACTACACCGGGGAGCTGTTTTTT.

This rearrangement joins TRBV12-2 to TRBJ2-7; the table's D call, TRBD2, was not checked against the DNA. TRBV12-2 is a known pseudogene. This CDR3 has 16 amino acids. In DNA, the CDR3 is TGTGCAAGTCGTCCCAGACTAGCCGCTAGCTCCTACGAGCAGTACTTC. The encoded protein is CASRPRLAASSYEQYF.

This clone was recorded a few times. The V and J genes are TRBV7-6 and TRBJ2-1; perhaps TRBD2 as D (6 bases). V lost 4 bases to trimming and J lost 4 bases, with 14 bases between them. This CDR3 spans 15 amino acids. The germline V gene has CDR1 SGHVS and CDR2 FNYEAQ. The CDR3: CASSSPPGVYNEQFF. The CDR3 DNA follows: TGTGCCAGCAGCTCACCGCCGGGGGTATACAATGAGCAGTTCTTC.

The table lists this clone with a count of one. V usage is TRBV30 and J usage is TRBJ1-2; D remains unclear. CDR1 and CDR2 (germline): GTSNPN, SVGIG (reference sequence). With 2 bases removed from V and 4 bases from J, the gap between germline ends came to 5 bases. The CDR3 totals 11 residues. CDR3 in DNA: TGTGCCTGGAGTAGCCCCTATGGCTACACCTTC. Protein sequence: CAWSSPYGYTF.

The V gene is TRBV19, the J gene TRBJ1-1; weak D call: TRBD1 (5 bases). This CDR3 region has 15 residues. Per the germline V gene, CDR1 is LNHDA and CDR2 is SQIVND (reference sequence). Trimming removed 7 bases at V and 0 bases at J, with 15 bases between. This CDR3 is CASTQPGLLNTEAFF. In nucleotides, the CDR3 is TGTGCCAGTACTCAACCGGGACTTCTGAACACTGAAGCTTTCTTT.

The chain joins TRBV24-1 to TRBJ1-2, with 7 nucleotides matching TRBD1. V shed 6 bases, J shed 4 bases, and the junction held 28 bases outside the gene matches. CDR1 is KGHDR, CDR2 SFDVKD, per germline. The CDR3 totals 21 residues. CDR3 amino acids: CATSTNPGQRKGETTSYGYTF. In DNA, the CDR3 is TGTGCCACCAGTACGAATCCGGGACAGCGAAAAGGGGAGACGACGAGCTATGGCTACACCTTC.

The rearrangement uses TRBV3-1 (or the pseudogene TRBV3-2) and TRBJ1-1; unclear D gene. The CDR3 runs to 15 residues. V was shortened by 7 bases and J by 5 bases, with 20 bases between the two germline ends. Germline V gene sequence: CDR1 LGHDT, CDR2 YNNKEL (reference sequence). CDR3 bases: TGTGCCAGCACCACTCACGGAGGAGTTTATACTGAAGCTTTCTTT. Protein product: CASTTHGGVYTEAFF.

The chain combines TRBV6-5 with TRBJ1-1; D ambiguous. V lost 7 bases and J 8 bases, leaving 14 bases between the germline ends. The CDR3 sequence is 12 residues long. Germline lookup yields CDR1 MNHEY and CDR2 SVGAGI. DNA for the CDR3: TGTGCCAGCAATACCATCTCCGGGGAAGCTTTCTTT. Translated, it gives CASNTISGEAFF.

The gene calls are TRBV7-2 and TRBJ2-3; 9 bases fit TRBD2. The CDR3 contains 17 residues. CDR1 and CDR2 from the germline V gene are SGHTA and FQGNSA. J was trimmed by 1 base and V by 5 bases; bases with no gene match: 10. In DNA form, the CDR3 reads TGTGCCAGCAGCAAAGGCCGAATAGCGGGGGGCACAGATACGCAGTATTTT. Protein sequence: CASSKGRIAGGTDTQYF.

The chain couples TRBV6-5 to TRBJ1-1, with D unclear. The CDR3 is 10 amino acids. Germline V gene lookup returns CDR1 MNHEY and CDR2 SVGAGI. V was cut by 6 bases and J by 11 bases, with 10 bases left in between. The CDR3 loop is CASSALEAFF. The DNA for the CDR3 is TGTGCCAGCAGCGCACTCGAGGCTTTCTTT.

The chain joins TRBV2 to TRBJ2-2; D is perhaps TRBD1 (6 bases). The V end was cut by 6 bases, the J end by 0 bases, with 11 bases between. The germline V gene has CDR1 SNHLY and CDR2 FYNNEI. The CDR3 runs to 15 residues. Here the CDR3 DNA reads TGTGCCAGCAGCGCAGGGGTCACGAACACCGGGGAGCTGTTTTTT. Its translation is CASSAGVTNTGELFF.

The V gene is TRBV6-1, the J gene TRBJ1-3; no clear D gene. Trimming cost V 1 base and J 2 bases, with 6 bases left between them. The CDR3 is made up of 14 amino acids. Germline loops: CDR1 MNHNS, CDR2 SASEGT. This CDR3 reads CASSEGGTGNTIYF. The CDR3 DNA reads TGTGCCAGCAGTGAAGGAGGGACTGGAAACACCATATATTTT.

The chain carries TRBV3-1 (or the pseudogene TRBV3-2) and TRBJ1-1, with TRBD1 identical over 9 bases. Per the germline V gene, CDR1 is LGHDT and CDR2 is YNNKEL (reference sequence). This CDR3 region has 13 residues. The V and J ends lost 3 bases and 5 bases, in that order; junction bases with no gene match: 1. The CDR3 protein is CASSQDRGTEAFF. The CDR3 nucleotides are TGTGCCAGCAGCCAGGACAGGGGTACTGAAGCTTTCTTT.

The V gene is TRBV18, the J gene TRBJ1-2; maybe TRBD1 (6 bases). The ends were cut back, 4 bases at V and 6 bases at J, with 18 bases in the middle. This CDR3 is 15 amino acids long. The germline CDR1 and CDR2 sequences are KGHSH and LQKENI. The CDR3 DNA reads as TGTGCCAGCTCACACTCCCGGGGGGGCGACGATGGCTACACCTTC. Protein: CASSHSRGGDDGYTF. The full variable domain, its missing parts supplied by reference TRBV18 and TRBJ1-2, is NAGVMQNPRHLVRRRGQEARLRCSPMKGHSHVYWYRQLPEEGLKFMVYLQKENIIDESGMPKERFSAEFPKEGPSILRIQQVVRGDSAAYFCASSHSRGGDDGYTFGSGTRLTVV.

CDR3 amino acids: CASSLGQGAYGYTF. The CDR3 DNA follows: TGTGCCAGCAGCTTGGGACAGGGGGCCTATGGCTACACCTTC. The J gene is TRBJ1-2, the V gene TRBV5-4; 10 bases align to TRBD1. This CDR3 is built from 14 residues. The V and J ends lost 0 bases and 4 bases, in that order; junction bases with no gene match: 0. Germline values: CDR1 SGHNT, CDR2 YYREEE (reference sequence). Combining the CDR3 with reference TRBV5-4 and TRBJ1-2 gives the whole variable domain ETGVTQSPTHLIKTRGQQVTLRCSSQSGHNTVSWYQQALGQGPQFIFQYYREEENGRGNFPPRFSGLQFPNYSSELNVNALELDDSALYLCASSLGQGAYGYTFGSGTRLTVV.

J is TRBJ2-7 and V is TRBV6-2 or TRBV6-3; TRBD1 might be the D (5 bases). Germline V lookup: CDR1 MNHEY, CDR2 SVGEGT. V lost 5 bases to trimming and J lost 4 bases, with 12 bases between them. There are 13 residues in the CDR3. The CDR3 protein is CASSRTGTYEQYV. The CDR3 nucleotides read TGTGCCAGCAGTCGCACAGGAACTTACGAGCAGTACGTC.